The clone carrying this T cell receptor beta chain has just a few counts. The CDR3 spans 15 residues. The trim removed 3 bases at V and 7 bases at J, leaving 7 bases unmatched. Per the germline V gene, CDR1 is SGHRS and CDR2 is YFSETQ. A single record per CDR3 protein comes from TCRdb applying MiXCR to the RT-PCR reads. The sample holds hundreds of thousands of distinct CDR3 sequences, over 12% seen once. The chain combines TRBV5-1 with TRBJ2-1; 10 positions agree with TRBD2. The sequence came from a female donor in good health, serving as a healthy control. Material: memory CD4+ T cells from blood. CDR3 nucleotides: TGCGCCAGCAGCTCCGGACTAGCGGTTAAGAATGAGCAGTTCTTC. It codes for CASSSGLAVKNEQFF.